The present T cell receptor (beta chain) was sequenced within a study of T-cell reconstitution after alpha-beta-depleted transplantation in children. Germline V lookup: CDR1 SGHKS, CDR2 YYEKEE (reference sequence). V was shortened by 0 bases and J by 10 bases, with 10 bases between the two germline ends. CDR3 length: 13 amino acids. A library of TCRbeta sequences, prepared with unique molecular identifiers, was generated. TCRdb fed the PCR reads into MiXCR, producing one record per CDR3 protein. This sample has some 500,000 distinct CDR3 sequences, with around 20% found just once. V usage is TRBV5-5 and J usage is TRBJ1-4, with D possibly matching TRBD1 (6 bases). The source material was PBMCs from the stem cell graft donor, sampled from the stem cell graft. This TCR was recovered from a human donor who donated a stem cell graft to a child with acute lymphoblastic leukemia. This CDR3 reads CASSLAGGGKLFF. CDR3 DNA: TGTGCCAGCAGCTTGGCCGGAGGGGGAAAACTGTTTTTT.